This entry is about one T cell receptor (beta chain). The sample originates from a study of patients and donors after allogeneic stem cell transplantation. The CDR3 is 14 amino acids. The V gene's germline CDR1 is ENHRY and CDR2 SYGVKD. V gave up 8 bases and J gave up 2 bases; unmatched junction bases: 4. TCRdb redid the calling of the RT-PCR reads with MiXCR, one entry per CDR3 protein. In the table there are about 200,000 distinct CDR3 sequences, less than 50% of which are singletons. The TCR originated in a human donor who was either an allogeneic HSCT recipient or a stem cell or donor lymphocyte infusion donor (not recorded which). It is not recorded whose cells these are; they may come from a transplant donor. The V and J genes are TRBV10-3 and TRBJ1-5; 9 bases are a match to TRBD1. Sample: blood, either unsorted or a sorted T cell fraction (not recorded which). The DNA of the CDR3 is TGTGCCATCGGACAGGGGATGGGCAATCAGCCCCAGCATTTT. It specifies CAIGQGMGNQPQHF.